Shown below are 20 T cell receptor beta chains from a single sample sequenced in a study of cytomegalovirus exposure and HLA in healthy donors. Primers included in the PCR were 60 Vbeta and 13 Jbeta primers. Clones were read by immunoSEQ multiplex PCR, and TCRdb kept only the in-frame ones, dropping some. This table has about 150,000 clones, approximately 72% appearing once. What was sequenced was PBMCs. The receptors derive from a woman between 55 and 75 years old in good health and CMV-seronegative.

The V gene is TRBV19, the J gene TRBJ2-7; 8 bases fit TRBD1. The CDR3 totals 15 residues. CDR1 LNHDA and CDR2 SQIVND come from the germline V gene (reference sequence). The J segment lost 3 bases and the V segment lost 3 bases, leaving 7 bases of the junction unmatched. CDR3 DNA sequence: TGTGCCAGTAGTATCATCGGACAGGGCAACTACGAGCAGTACTTC. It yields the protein CASSIIGQGNYEQYF.

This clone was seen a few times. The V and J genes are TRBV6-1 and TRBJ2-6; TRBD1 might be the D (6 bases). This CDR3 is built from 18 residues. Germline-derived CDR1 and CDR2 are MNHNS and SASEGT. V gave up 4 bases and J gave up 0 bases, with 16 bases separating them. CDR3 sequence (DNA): TGTGCCAGCAGTGCCTCGGGACAAAAGTACTCTGGGGCCAACGTCCTGACTTTC. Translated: CASSASGQKYSGANVLTF.

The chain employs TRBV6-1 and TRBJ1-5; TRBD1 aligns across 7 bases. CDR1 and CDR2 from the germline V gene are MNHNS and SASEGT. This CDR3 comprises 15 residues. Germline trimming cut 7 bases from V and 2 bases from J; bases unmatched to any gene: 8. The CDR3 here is CASTSGTDGNQPQHF. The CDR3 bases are TGTGCCAGCACCTCCGGGACAGACGGCAATCAGCCCCAGCATTTT.

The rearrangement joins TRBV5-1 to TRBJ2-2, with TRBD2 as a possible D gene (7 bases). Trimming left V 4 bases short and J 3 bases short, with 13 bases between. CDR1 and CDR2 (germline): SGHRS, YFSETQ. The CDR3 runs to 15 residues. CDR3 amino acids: CASSVGGPDTGELFF. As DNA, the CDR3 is TGCGCCAGCAGCGTCGGGGGGCCCGACACCGGGGAGCTGTTTTTT.

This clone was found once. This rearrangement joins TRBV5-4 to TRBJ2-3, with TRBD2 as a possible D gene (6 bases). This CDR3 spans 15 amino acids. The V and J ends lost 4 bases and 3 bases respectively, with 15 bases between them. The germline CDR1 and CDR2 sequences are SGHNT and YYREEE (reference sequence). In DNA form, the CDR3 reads TGTGCCAGCAGCCGCGGCGGGGAATATACAGATACGCAGTATTTT. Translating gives CASSRGGEYTDTQYF.

Here the CDR3 reads CASSEVQAGTDTQYF. The DNA of the CDR3 is TGTGCCAGCAGTGAAGTTCAGGCGGGTACAGATACGCAGTATTTT. The chain is built from TRBV2 and TRBJ2-3, with a possible D match to TRBD2 (5 bases). Trimming stripped 1 base from V and 3 bases from J, with 11 bases between. This CDR3 is 15 amino acids long. CDR1 SNHLY and CDR2 FYNNEI come from the germline V gene.

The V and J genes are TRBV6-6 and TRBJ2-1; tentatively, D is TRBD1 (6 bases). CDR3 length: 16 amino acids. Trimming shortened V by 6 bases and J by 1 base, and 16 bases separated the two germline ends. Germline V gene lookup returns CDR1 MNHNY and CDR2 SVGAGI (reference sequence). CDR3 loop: CASSRILQGSYNEQFF. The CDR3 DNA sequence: TGTGCCAGCAGCCGTATCTTACAGGGTTCCTACAATGAGCAGTTCTTC.

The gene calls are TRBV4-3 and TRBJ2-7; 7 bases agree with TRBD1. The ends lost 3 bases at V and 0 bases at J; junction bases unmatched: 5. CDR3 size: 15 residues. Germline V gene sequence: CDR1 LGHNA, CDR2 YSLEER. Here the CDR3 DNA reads TGCGCCAGCAGCCAGCAACAGGGGTTCTCCTACGAGCAGTACTTC. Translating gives CASSQQQGFSYEQYF.

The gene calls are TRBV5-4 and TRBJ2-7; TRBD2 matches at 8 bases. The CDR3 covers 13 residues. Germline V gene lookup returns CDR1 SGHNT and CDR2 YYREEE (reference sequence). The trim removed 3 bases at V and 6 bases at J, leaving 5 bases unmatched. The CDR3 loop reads CASSSSGPGEQYF. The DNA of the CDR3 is TGTGCCAGCAGCTCTAGCGGGCCCGGCGAGCAGTACTTC.

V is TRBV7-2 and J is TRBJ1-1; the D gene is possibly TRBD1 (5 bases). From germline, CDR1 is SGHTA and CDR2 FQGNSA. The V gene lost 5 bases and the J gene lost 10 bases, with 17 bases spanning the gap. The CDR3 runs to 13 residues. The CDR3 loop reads CASSPRGKAVAFF. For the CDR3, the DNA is TGTGCCAGCAGCCCGCGGGGCAAAGCGGTAGCTTTCTTT.

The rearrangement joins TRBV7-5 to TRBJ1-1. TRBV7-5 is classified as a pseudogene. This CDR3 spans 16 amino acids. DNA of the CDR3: TGTGTCAGAAGCTTAGTCTGCGGGCGGTCCATCACTGAAGCTTTCTTT. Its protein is CVRSLVCGRSITEAFF.

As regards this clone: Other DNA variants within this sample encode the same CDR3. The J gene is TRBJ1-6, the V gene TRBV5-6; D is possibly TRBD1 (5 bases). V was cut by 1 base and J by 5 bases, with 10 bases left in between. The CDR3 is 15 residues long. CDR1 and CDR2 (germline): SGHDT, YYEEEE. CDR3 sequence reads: CASSLRQGNNSPLHF. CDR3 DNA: TGTGCCAGCAGCTTGAGGCAGGGCAATAATTCACCCCTCCACTTT.

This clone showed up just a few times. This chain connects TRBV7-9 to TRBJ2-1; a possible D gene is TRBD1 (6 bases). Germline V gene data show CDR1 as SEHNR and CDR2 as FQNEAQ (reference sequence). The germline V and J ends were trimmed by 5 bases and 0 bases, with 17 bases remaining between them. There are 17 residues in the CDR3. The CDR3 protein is CASSIPQGQSSYNEQFF. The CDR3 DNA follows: TGTGCCAGCAGCATCCCACAGGGCCAGAGCTCCTACAATGAGCAGTTCTTC.

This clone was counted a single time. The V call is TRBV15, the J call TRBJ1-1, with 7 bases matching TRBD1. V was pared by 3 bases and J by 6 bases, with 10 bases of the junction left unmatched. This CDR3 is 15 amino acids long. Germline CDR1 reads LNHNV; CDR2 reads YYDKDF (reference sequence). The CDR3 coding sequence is TGTGCCACCAGCAGTCCACAGGGGCGGGTGTCTGAAGCTTTCTTT. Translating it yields CATSSPQGRVSEAFF.

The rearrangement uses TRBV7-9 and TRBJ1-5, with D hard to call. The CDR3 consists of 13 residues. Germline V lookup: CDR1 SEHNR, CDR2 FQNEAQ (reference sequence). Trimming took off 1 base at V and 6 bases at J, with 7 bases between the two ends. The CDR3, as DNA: TGTGCCAGCAGCTTAGATACTGTTCAGCCCCAGCATTTT. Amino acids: CASSLDTVQPQHF.

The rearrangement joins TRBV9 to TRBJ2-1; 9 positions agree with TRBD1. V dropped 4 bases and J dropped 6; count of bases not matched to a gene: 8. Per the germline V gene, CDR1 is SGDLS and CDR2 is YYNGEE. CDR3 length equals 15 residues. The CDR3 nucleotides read TGTGCCAGCAGCCCCACCGGGACAGGGTTCAATGAGCAGTTCTTC. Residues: CASSPTGTGFNEQFF.

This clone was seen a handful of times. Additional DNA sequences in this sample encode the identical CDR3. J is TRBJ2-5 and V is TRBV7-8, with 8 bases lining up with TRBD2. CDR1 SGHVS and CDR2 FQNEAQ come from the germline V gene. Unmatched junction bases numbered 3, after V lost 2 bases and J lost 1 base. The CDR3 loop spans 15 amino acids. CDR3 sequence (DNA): TGTGCCAGCAGCTTAAGACTAGCGTTCCAAGAGACCCAGTACTTC. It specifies CASSLRLAFQETQYF. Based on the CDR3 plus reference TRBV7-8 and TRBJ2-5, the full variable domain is GAGVSQSPRYKVAKRGQDVALRCDPISGHVSLFWYQQALGQGPEFLTYFQNEAQLDKSGLPSDRFFAERPEGSVSTLKIQRTQQEDSAVYLCASSLRLAFQETQYFGPGTRLLVL.

The CDR3 DNA sequence: TGTGCCAGCAGCGTGGGGGGGATTTCCTACGAGCAGTACTTC. It yields the protein CASSVGGISYEQYF. V gene TRBV9 combines with J gene TRBJ2-7; 7 bases match TRBD2. This CDR3 has 14 residues. CDR1 SGDLS and CDR2 YYNGEE come from the germline V gene. Trimming took 2 bases from V and 1 from J; bases not matched to a gene: 3.

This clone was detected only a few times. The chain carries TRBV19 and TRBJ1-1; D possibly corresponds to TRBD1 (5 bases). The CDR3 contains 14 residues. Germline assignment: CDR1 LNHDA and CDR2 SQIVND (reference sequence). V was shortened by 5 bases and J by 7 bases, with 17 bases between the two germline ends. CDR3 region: CASSGASYAVEAFF. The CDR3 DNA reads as TGTGCCAGTAGTGGGGCAAGTTATGCCGTTGAAGCTTTCTTT.

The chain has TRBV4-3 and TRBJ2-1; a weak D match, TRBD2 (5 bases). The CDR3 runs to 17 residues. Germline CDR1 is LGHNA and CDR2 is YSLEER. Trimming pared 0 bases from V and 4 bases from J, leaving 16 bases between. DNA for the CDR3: TGCGCCAGCAGCCAAGATATCAGAGGGAGAGGGTACAATGAGCAGTTCTTC. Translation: CASSQDIRGRGYNEQFF.